Detailed here is one TCR beta chain. Its antigen is not identified. The CDR3 loop spans 16 amino acids. The germline gives CDR1 MNHNS, CDR2 SASEGT. The V and J ends lost 1 base and 3 bases, in that order; junction bases with no gene match: 6. The data are from a study of OX40 agonist ivuxolimab in advanced cancers. Study results and caveats: Among the lowest peripheral clonal expansion occurred in 0.1-3.0 mg/kg partial responders.

Data came from immunoSEQ multiplex PCR; TCRdb stores just in-frame clones and leaves some out. Of 70,000 or so clones listed, roughly nine tenths were seen once; the top ten hold under 10%. Autoimmune disease history or systemic immunosuppression was exclusionary. The chain has TRBV6-1 and TRBJ2-7; 10 nucleotides match TRBD2. This clonotype was sampled from an adult with an advanced solid tumor such as melanoma, head and neck, liver or kidney cancer. The specimen was CD4+ or CD8+ T cells sorted from blood, collected in a trial of the OX40 agonist ivuxolimab. CDR3 DNA sequence: TGTGCCAGCAGTGAAGTATTAGGACTAGCGGACTACGAGCAGTACTTC. Its translation: CASSEVLGLADYEQYF.